This T cell receptor beta chain originates from a study of cytotoxic CD8 clonotypes in ibrutinib-treated CLL. Whole-study context: The average sample held about 260,000 productive templates and about 99,000 productive rearrangements. General study findings and limits: Clonality increased at ibrutinib response, then returned toward baseline at progression. Baseline clonality exceeded age-matched healthy donors and tracked circulating CD8+ T-cell counts.

The data were produced by immunoSEQ multiplex PCR, yet TCRdb's version contains in-frame clones alone and is incomplete. The sample includes 97,000 or so clones, more than 75% seen only once; the top ten take less than 35%. V was clipped by 0 bases and J by 3 bases, with 17 bases between them. Germline values: CDR1 GTSNPN, CDR2 SVGIG (reference sequence). The CDR3 extends over 16 amino acids. With regard to this clone: Its specificity is not known.

This sample comprised PBMCs, obtained after 12 months of ibrutinib treatment. The receptor was derived from a human donor with chronic lymphocytic leukemia. This rearrangement joins TRBV30 to TRBJ1-1; tentative D call: TRBD1 (5 bases). The CDR3 sequence is CAWSVPMGVRDTEAFF. CDR3 sequence (DNA): TGTGCCTGGAGTGTACCCATGGGGGTGCGGGACACTGAAGCTTTCTTT.